The clone carrying this TCR beta chain was seen only a few times. V lost 4 bases and J lost 5; bases outside the gene matches: 11. CDR1 is SEHNR, CDR2 FQNEAQ, per germline (reference sequence). The CDR3 consists of 16 residues. The data were taken from a study of blood T cell repertoires in COVID-19. Libraries were prepared by immunoSEQ multiplex PCR; TCRdb keeps only in-frame clonotypes and omits some of them. This sample has 250,000 to 300,000 clones, with about 85% found just once. The sequenced sample consisted of peripheral blood. The receptor was derived from a man aged 55 to 70 with acute or convalescent COVID-19. This chain uses TRBV7-9 with TRBJ2-7, with 10 bases aligning to TRBD1. This CDR3 is CASSSGPGTGVDEQYF. CDR3 in DNA: TGTGCCAGCAGCTCTGGGCCCGGGACAGGGGTCGACGAGCAGTACTTC.